The 10 T cell receptor beta chains given below trace back to one sample, sequenced in a study of cytotoxic CD8 clonotypes in ibrutinib-treated CLL. The method was immunoSEQ multiplex PCR; TCRdb's version includes in-frame clones alone and lacks a portion of them. Of approximately 130,000 clones detected, around four fifths appear once; the ten largest clones hold 2.5% to 3.5%. This specimen consisted of PBMCs, obtained after 24 months of ibrutinib treatment. The receptors were gathered from a human donor with chronic lymphocytic leukemia.

The gene calls are TRBV5-5 and TRBJ1-6; the D is unclear. Trimming shortened V by 3 bases and J by 6 bases, and 19 bases separated the two germline ends. CDR1 is SGHKS and CDR2 is YYEKEE in the germline V gene (reference sequence). The CDR3 covers 17 residues. The CDR3 region has the DNA TGTGCCAGCAGCTCCCCTGAAGGAGGGCCACCTAATTCACCCCTCCACTTT. Translation: CASSSPEGGPPNSPLHF.

For the CDR3, the DNA is TGTGCCAGCAGCGACAGTACTAATGAAAAACTGTTTTTT. Translating it yields CASSDSTNEKLFF. The chain is built from TRBV6-1 and TRBJ1-4; a possible D gene is TRBD1 (5 bases). Germline CDR1 is MNHNS and CDR2 is SASEGT. Trimming stripped 6 bases from V and 2 bases from J, with 7 bases between. CDR3 length equals 13 residues.

The V call is TRBV5-1, the J call TRBJ1-1, with 8 bases that match TRBD1. V was clipped by 4 bases and J by 7 bases; unmatched bases: 15. Per the germline V gene, CDR1 is SGHRS and CDR2 is YFSETQ. This CDR3 contains 16 residues. CDR3 coding DNA: TGCGCCAGCAGCCCAGGGGGCGATTGGTCGGACAATGAAGCTTTCTTT. Residues: CASSPGGDWSDNEAFF.

The chain links TRBV11-3 to TRBJ2-3; weak D call: TRBD2 (7 bases). Germline V gene data show CDR1 as SGHNT and CDR2 as YENEEA. V dropped 4 bases and J dropped 1 base, with 12 bases sitting between them. The CDR3 totals 15 residues. CDR3 DNA: TGTGCCAGCAGCTCCAAAGGGGGGGGCACAGATACGCAGTATTTT. As protein: CASSSKGGGTDTQYF.

This chain links TRBV6-6 with TRBJ1-3; the D gene is possibly TRBD1 (6 bases). The CDR3 is made up of 16 amino acids. The ends were cut back, 5 bases at V and 2 bases at J, with 16 bases in the middle. The germline gives CDR1 MNHNY, CDR2 SVGAGI (reference sequence). The CDR3 DNA reads TGTGCCAGCAGTACAGGACAGACACTACCTGGAAACACCATATATTTT. This gives the protein CASSTGQTLPGNTIYF.

This chain joins TRBV5-4 and TRBJ2-7, with D tentatively TRBD1 (6 bases). V dropped 0 bases and J dropped 6 bases, with 16 bases sitting between them. This CDR3 has 15 residues. Germline CDR1 SGHNT, CDR2 YYREEE (reference sequence). The CDR3 coding sequence is TGTGCCAGCAGCTTGGCCGGGACATCGGGCTCCGAGCAGTACTTC. Protein sequence: CASSLAGTSGSEQYF.

The V gene is TRBV25-1, the J gene TRBJ1-1; tentative D call: TRBD1 (5 bases). CDR1 MGHDK and CDR2 SYGVNS come from the germline V gene. The CDR3 is 15 amino acids. Trimming took 2 bases from V and 5 from J, leaving 15 bases between them. The CDR3 sequence: CASSELGGWGTEAFF. The DNA of the CDR3 is TGTGCCAGCAGTGAACTGGGTGGATGGGGGACTGAAGCTTTCTTT.

The chain links TRBV5-1 to TRBJ1-1, with 8 positions matching TRBD1. With 4 bases clipped from V and 0 bases from J, the junction kept 5 bases outside the gene matches. Germline-derived CDR1 and CDR2 are SGHRS and YFSETQ. The CDR3 loop spans 15 amino acids. The CDR3 sequence is CASSSQQGVNTEAFF. The CDR3 DNA follows: TGCGCCAGCAGCAGTCAACAGGGGGTGAACACTGAAGCTTTCTTT.

The chain carries TRBV7-8 and TRBJ1-2; 7 bases match TRBD1. J was trimmed by 4 bases and V by 5 bases; bases with no gene match: 7. This CDR3 comprises 14 residues. CDR1 and CDR2 from the germline V gene are SGHVS and FQNEAQ. The DNA for the CDR3 is TGTGCCAGCAGCCTGGGGGACAGCAGCTATGGCTACACCTTC. This encodes CASSLGDSSYGYTF.

V and J are TRBV5-4 and TRBJ1-1; a possible D gene is TRBD1 (5 bases). V was trimmed by 5 bases and J by 0 bases, leaving 14 bases between them. The CDR3 is made up of 15 amino acids. Germline V gene data show CDR1 as SGHNT and CDR2 as YYREEE (reference sequence). The CDR3 spells CASRPGPNMNTEAFF. CDR3 nucleotides: TGTGCCAGCAGGCCGGGACCAAACATGAACACTGAAGCTTTCTTT.